The following is a T cell receptor beta chain sequence with its context. Profiled with immunoSEQ multiplex PCR; TCRdb holds only in-frame clones, not every one. The sample holds over 2 million clones, 85% to 95% seen once. CD45RA-negative memory and CD45RA+ naive subsets were split from the CD4+ cells. Trimming shortened V by 8 bases and J by 0 bases, and 12 bases separated the two germline ends. Germline CDR1 MNHNY, CDR2 SVGAGI (reference sequence). This CDR3 is built from 14 residues. The entry originates in a study of shared clonotypes between healthy human individuals. The specimen was naive CD4+ T cells sorted from blood. The subset denotes: CD45RA+ positively selected. The sequence was obtained from a man aged 18-30 years in good health. V and J are TRBV6-6 and TRBJ2-3; no clear D gene. This chain's CDR3 is CASRPAPSTDTQYF. CDR3 nucleotides: TGTGCCAGCCGCCCCGCTCCTAGCACAGATACGCAGTATTTT.